In this sample, the clone carrying this T cell receptor beta chain turned up many times. The antigen remains unidentified. The data derive from a study of metastatic and nonmetastatic thyroid tumors. As for the study in general: Where malignant and benign thyroid patients were concerned, repertoires were compared across blood and tumor or nodule tissue. Regarding the study as a whole: Malignant tumors reportedly showed significantly higher TCR beta diversity than benign nodules in both blood and tumor.

Patients were all untreated before their thyroid surgery. Per the authors' pipeline: Differences in CDR3 between clinicopathological groups were drawn on to build a classifier intended to discriminate distant-metastatic papillary thyroid cancer patients. With MiXCR, TCRdb called clones anew from the PCR reads. The V and J calls follow TCRdb's processing rather than the paper's. The sample lists some 38,000 clones; about 13% were seen once. V lost 5 bases to trimming and J lost 9 bases; unmatched junction nucleotides: 5. Germline V gene sequence: CDR1 SGDLS, CDR2 YYNGEE. The CDR3 is 14 amino acids. The chain joins TRBV9 to TRBJ2-1, with TRBD2 identical over 13 bases. The sequencing input was blood. The source of this sequence is a female donor with papillary thyroid cancer or a benign thyroid nodule (not recorded which). Some clones in this sample may be carry-over from other donors' samples. DNA for the CDR3: TGTGCCAGCAGTACACTAGCGGGAGGGGTTGAGCAGTTCTTC. It is translated as CASSTLAGGVEQFF.